A few counts support the clone carrying this T cell receptor beta chain. Its antigen is unknown. V was shortened by 8 bases and J by 5 bases, with 13 bases between the two germline ends. In germline, CDR1 is MNHEY, CDR2 SVGAGI. The CDR3 is 12 amino acids. The record originates from a study of blood T cells in healthy people across ages. Study as a whole: Template-switching capture recovered about one barcoded beta molecule per two T cells.

Through a sample-barcoded 5' primer and a J-beta primer mix, a second PCR was run for roughly 6 to 12 cycles. Every molecule of cDNA carried a tag from a template-switch adaptor with 12 random nucleotides. Using its own MiXCR run on the 5' RACE reads, TCRdb lists one record per CDR3 protein. The repertoire includes more than 750,000 distinct CDR3 sequences, under 35% of them detected once, and about 10% sits in the top ten. Study results and caveats: Older age coincided with a roughly linear decline in TCR beta diversity per million T cells.

The same sample was also studied in work on T cells of mothers and their children. That paper adds: Each mother gave over 8 million TCR beta CDR3 reads; each child, roughly 3.1 million.

The sample consisted of blood. This sequence joins TRBV6-5 and TRBJ2-7; the D gene could be TRBD1 or TRBD2 (6 bases each). This TCR was sampled from a woman aged 40 to 50 in good health. CDR3 loop: CASGPGAHEQYF. The DNA of the CDR3 is TGTGCCAGCGGCCCGGGGGCCCACGAGCAGTACTTC.